A single sample gave rise to the 18 T cell receptor beta chains below, sequenced in a study of radiotherapy plus CTLA-4 blockade in lung cancer. Produced via immunoSEQ multiplex PCR; TCRdb's table is partial and in-frame only. In the table there are over 80,000 clones, around nine tenths of which are singletons. The sample here was peripheral blood, taken from a patient treated with radiotherapy plus ipilimumab. The receptors originated from a human donor with non-small cell lung cancer that progressed on radiotherapy plus ipilimumab.

The V call is TRBV4-1, the J call TRBJ1-1, with TRBD1 matching 8 bases. V was clipped by 4 bases and J by 3 bases; unmatched bases: 13. Germline loops: CDR1 MGHRA, CDR2 YSYEKL. This CDR3 region has 17 residues. DNA of the CDR3: TGCGCCAGCAGCCCGTCCCGGGACAGGCTTACGGACACTGAAGCTTTCTTT. Protein: CASSPSRDRLTDTEAFF.

This clone has a single count. V and J are TRBV6-5 and TRBJ2-2; tentatively, D is TRBD1 (6 bases). The CDR3 consists of 15 residues. Germline CDR1 is MNHEY and CDR2 is SVGAGI. V gave up 6 bases and J gave up 6 bases, with 17 bases separating them. CDR3 residues: CASRGAGQSAGELFF. CDR3 coding DNA: TGTGCCAGCAGGGGGGCCGGACAATCTGCCGGGGAGCTGTTTTTT.

The rearrangement links TRBV15 to TRBJ1-2; weak D call: TRBD1 (6 bases). CDR1 is LNHNV, CDR2 YYDKDF, per germline (reference sequence). Deletions cut 1 base from V and 5 bases from J, with 20 bases between. The CDR3 has 17 amino acids. The CDR3 spells CATSRAGGPWSFYGYTF. The CDR3 DNA follows: TGTGCCACCAGCAGAGCGGGGGGCCCCTGGTCCTTTTATGGCTACACCTTC.

J is TRBJ2-5 and V is TRBV19, with a weak D call TRBD2 (5 bases). The CDR3 covers 11 residues. V lost 10 bases and J 5 bases, leaving 11 bases between the germline ends. Germline V gene sequence: CDR1 LNHDA, CDR2 SQIVND (reference sequence). CDR3 nucleotide sequence: TGTGCCACCGAAACGGGGGAGACCCAGTACTTC. This codes for CATETGETQYF. Filled out from reference TRBV19 and TRBJ2-5, the complete variable domain reads DGGITQSPKYLFRKEGQNVTLSCEQNLNHDAMYWYRQDPGQGLRLIYYSQIVNDFQKGDIAEGYSVSREKKESFPLTVTSAQKNPTAFYLCATETGETQYFGPGTRLLVL.

The V call is TRBV19, the J call TRBJ2-5, with D perhaps matching TRBD1 (5 bases). The length of the CDR3 is 15 residues. Germline V lookup: CDR1 LNHDA, CDR2 SQIVND (reference sequence). V was shortened by 5 bases and J by 5 bases, with 18 bases between the two germline ends. CDR3: CASSRGQGLGETQYF. The CDR3 nucleotides are TGTGCCAGTAGTCGTGGGCAGGGTCTAGGGGAGACCCAGTACTTC.

The rearrangement links TRBV29-1 to TRBJ2-6, with unresolved D. This CDR3 spans 13 amino acids. The ends were cut back, 7 bases at V and 4 bases at J, with 11 bases in the middle. The V gene's germline CDR1 is SQVTM and CDR2 ANQGSEA. In DNA, the CDR3 is TGCAGCGCACAGTACACCGGGGCCAACGTCCTGACTTTC. Encoded protein: CSAQYTGANVLTF.

In its sample, this clone was seen once. The chain employs TRBV7-2 and TRBJ2-3; 9 bases are a match to TRBD2. The CDR3 length is 17 residues. V gave up 2 bases and J gave up 1 base; unmatched junction bases: 7. CDR1 and CDR2 from the germline V gene are SGHTA and FQGNSA. Written as DNA, the CDR3 is TGTGCCAGCAGCTTAATGGCGGGGGGGCGGGGCACAGATACGCAGTATTTT. Its translation is CASSLMAGGRGTDTQYF.

The V call is TRBV7-2, the J call TRBJ2-5; TRBD2 matches 10 bases. The CDR3 loop spans 14 amino acids. Germline lookup yields CDR1 SGHTA and CDR2 FQGNSA. V lost 4 bases, J lost 5 bases, and 4 bases stayed unmatched. This CDR3 reads CASSSAGGWETQYF. The CDR3 DNA follows: TGTGCCAGCAGCTCAGCGGGGGGGTGGGAGACCCAGTACTTC.

The chain is built from TRBV7-8 and TRBJ1-2; D is unresolved. The V end lost 2 bases, the J end lost 8 bases, and 9 bases lay between the germline ends. This CDR3 has 12 amino acids. Germline V gene lookup returns CDR1 SGHVS and CDR2 FQNEAQ. The CDR3 sequence: CASSLLLGGYTF. CDR3 DNA sequence: TGTGCCAGCAGCTTATTGCTGGGAGGCTACACCTTC.

The sample holds one count of this clone. J is TRBJ1-6 and V is TRBV6-6, with 7 bases aligning to TRBD1. Unmatched junction bases numbered 5, after V lost 5 bases and J lost 7 bases. Germline lookup yields CDR1 MNHNY and CDR2 SVGAGI (reference sequence). The CDR3 spans 14 residues. CDR3 residues: CASSRGQNNSPLHF. CDR3 DNA sequence: TGTGCCAGCAGTCGGGGACAGAACAATTCACCCCTCCACTTT.

The chain joins TRBV18 to TRBJ2-7, with 7 bases fitting TRBD1. This CDR3 region has 16 residues. The germline CDR1 and CDR2 sequences are KGHSH and LQKENI. V lost 4 bases, J lost 2 bases, and 11 bases stayed unmatched. In nucleotides, the CDR3 is TGTGCCAGCTCACTGCGACAGGGCTTCAGCGCCTACGAGCAGTACTTC. As protein: CASSLRQGFSAYEQYF.

This chain joins TRBV5-4 and TRBJ2-1; a weak D match, TRBD1 (7 bases). Germline V gene lookup returns CDR1 SGHNT and CDR2 YYREEE (reference sequence). V lost 4 bases and J 7 bases, leaving 18 bases between the germline ends. The CDR3 runs 15 residues. The CDR3 is CASSPPRAGGNEQFF. The CDR3 DNA reads as TGTGCCAGCAGCCCTCCGCGAGCAGGGGGGAATGAGCAGTTCTTC.

The chain joins TRBV4-3 to TRBJ2-3, with 10 bases that match TRBD1. The CDR3 has 14 residues. J was trimmed by 2 bases and V by 6 bases; bases with no gene match: 2. Per germline, CDR1 LGHNA and CDR2 YSLEER. The CDR3 loop is CASSRQGATDTQYF. In DNA, the CDR3 is TGCGCCAGCAGTCGACAGGGGGCCACAGATACGCAGTATTTT.

This chain joins TRBV30 and TRBJ1-5; possibly TRBD1 for D (6 bases). The CDR3 has 13 amino acids. Germline V gene sequence: CDR1 GTSNPN, CDR2 SVGIG (reference sequence). V lost 3 bases, J lost 1 base, and 7 bases lay in between. The CDR3 spells CAWSRGSNQPQHF. CDR3 DNA sequence: TGTGCCTGGAGCAGGGGAAGCAATCAGCCCCAGCATTTT. The whole variable domain, remainder taken from reference TRBV30 and TRBJ1-5, is SQTIHQWPATLVQPVGSPLSLECTVEGTSNPNLYWYRQAAGRGLQLLFYSVGIGQISSEVPQNLSASRPQDRQFILSSKKLLLSDSGFYLCAWSRGSNQPQHFGDGTRLSIL.

The genes are TRBV7-6 and TRBJ2-7; tentatively, D is TRBD1 (5 bases). CDR1 SGHVS and CDR2 FNYEAQ come from the germline V gene. The CDR3 loop spans 15 amino acids. The V gene lost 5 bases and the J gene lost 3 bases, with 17 bases spanning the gap. In DNA, the CDR3 is TGTGCCAGCAGCCCAGGGCACAGTAGGTTCTACGAGCAGTACTTC. Amino acids: CASSPGHSRFYEQYF.

This chain connects TRBV30 to TRBJ2-2; D ambiguous. The germline V gene has CDR1 GTSNPN and CDR2 SVGIG (reference sequence). The length of the CDR3 is 13 residues. V lost 2 bases, J lost 4 bases, and 8 bases lay in between. CDR3 in amino acids: CAWSRLITGELFF. The CDR3 DNA reads as TGTGCCTGGAGTCGGTTAATCACCGGGGAGCTGTTTTTT. The entire variable domain, with the rest obtained from reference TRBV30 and TRBJ2-2, is as follows: SQTIHQWPATLVQPVGSPLSLECTVEGTSNPNLYWYRQAAGRGLQLLFYSVGIGQISSEVPQNLSASRPQDRQFILSSKKLLLSDSGFYLCAWSRLITGELFFGEGSRLTVL.

The chain couples TRBV5-1 to TRBJ1-1; D possibly corresponds to TRBD1 (6 bases). Trimming pared 3 bases from V and 1 base from J, leaving 7 bases between. Germline loops: CDR1 SGHRS, CDR2 YFSETQ. The CDR3 has 13 residues. CDR3 nucleotide sequence: TGCGCCAGCAGCTGGGGACAGAACACTGAAGCTTTCTTT. It encodes CASSWGQNTEAFF.

This clone turned up a few times. The chain uses TRBV19 and TRBJ2-4, with 7 bases lining up with TRBD1. After removal of 6 bases from V and 7 bases from J, the junction contained 9 bases not matched to a gene. This CDR3 contains 14 residues. Germline CDR1 LNHDA, CDR2 SQIVND (reference sequence). The CDR3 loop is CASSTRQGPNIQYF. The CDR3 DNA is TGTGCCAGTAGCACCAGACAGGGTCCGAACATTCAGTACTTC. Full variable domain (missing parts from reference TRBV19 and TRBJ2-4): DGGITQSPKYLFRKEGQNVTLSCEQNLNHDAMYWYRQDPGQGLRLIYYSQIVNDFQKGDIAEGYSVSREKKESFPLTVTSAQKNPTAFYLCASSTRQGPNIQYFGAGTRLSVL.